Reported below is one T cell receptor beta chain. This entry belongs to a study of blood T cell repertoires in COVID-19. Study-level information: Material from acute and convalescent COVID-19 was sourced from the United States, Italy and Spain. In each case, the material was cDNA or gDNA derived from T cells, B-cell-depleted T cells, or PBMCs.

Per the original data handling: Amplified reference gene primers provided the basis for estimating nucleated cell counts. Repertoires were generated with immunoSEQ multiplex PCR, while TCRdb's copy carries only in-frame clones and drops some. The DNA was the basis for D and trimming; V, J and clone size are from that table. The sample consists of about 380,000 clones, nearly 90% of them appearing once. Sequenced sample: peripheral blood. The sequence derives from a man in his late teens or twenties with active or convalescent COVID-19.

CDR3 DNA sequence: TGTGCCACCGGGGCTAGCGGGATGTACACCGGGGAGCTGTTTTTT. Translating it yields CATGASGMYTGELFF. The chain carries TRBV7-9 and TRBJ2-2, with TRBD2 matching 9 bases. The CDR3 is made up of 15 amino acids. Germline CDR1 reads SEHNR; CDR2 reads FQNEAQ (reference sequence). V shed 10 bases, J shed 3 bases, and the junction held 9 bases outside the gene matches. Using reference TRBV7-9 and TRBJ2-2 for the parts outside the CDR3, the full variable domain is DTGVSQNPRHKITKRGQNVTFRCDPISEHNRLYWYRQTLGQGPEFLTYFQNEAQLEKSRLLSDRFSAERPKGSFSTLEIQRTEQGDSAMYLCATGASGMYTGELFFGEGSRLTVL.